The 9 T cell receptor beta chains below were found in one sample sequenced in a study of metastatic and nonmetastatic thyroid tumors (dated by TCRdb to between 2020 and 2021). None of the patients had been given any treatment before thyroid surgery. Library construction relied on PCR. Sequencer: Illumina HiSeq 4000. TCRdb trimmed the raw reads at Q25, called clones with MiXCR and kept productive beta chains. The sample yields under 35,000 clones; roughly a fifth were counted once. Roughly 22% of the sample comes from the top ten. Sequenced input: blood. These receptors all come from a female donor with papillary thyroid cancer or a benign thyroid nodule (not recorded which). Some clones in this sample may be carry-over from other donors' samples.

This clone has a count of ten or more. The CDR3: CAWSVLIRHMNTEAFF. The CDR3 DNA is TGTGCCTGGAGTGTATTAATTCGACACATGAACACTGAAGCTTTCTTT. The chain carries TRBV30 and TRBJ1-1; D remains unclear. The CDR3 loop spans 16 amino acids. Germline V gene lookup returns CDR1 GTSNPN and CDR2 SVGIG (reference sequence). Trimming left V 0 bases short and J 0 bases short, with 14 bases between.

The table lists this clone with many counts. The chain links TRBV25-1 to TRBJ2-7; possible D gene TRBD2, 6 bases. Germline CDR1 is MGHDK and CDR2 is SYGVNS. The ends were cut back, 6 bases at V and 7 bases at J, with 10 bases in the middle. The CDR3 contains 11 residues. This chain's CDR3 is CASRGGGEQYF. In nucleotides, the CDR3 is TGTGCCAGCAGAGGAGGAGGGGAGCAGTACTTC.

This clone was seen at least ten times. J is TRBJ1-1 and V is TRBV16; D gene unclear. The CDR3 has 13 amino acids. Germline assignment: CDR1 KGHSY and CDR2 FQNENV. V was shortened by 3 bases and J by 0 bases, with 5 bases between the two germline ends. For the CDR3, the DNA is TGTGCCAGCAGCCAGTTAGTGAACACTGAAGCTTTCTTT. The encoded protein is CASSQLVNTEAFF.

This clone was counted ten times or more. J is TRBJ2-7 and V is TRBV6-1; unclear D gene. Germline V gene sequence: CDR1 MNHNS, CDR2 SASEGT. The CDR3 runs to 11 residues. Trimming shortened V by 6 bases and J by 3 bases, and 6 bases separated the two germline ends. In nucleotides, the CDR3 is TGTGCCAGCAGCCTTAACTACGAGCAGTACTTC. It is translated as CASSLNYEQYF.

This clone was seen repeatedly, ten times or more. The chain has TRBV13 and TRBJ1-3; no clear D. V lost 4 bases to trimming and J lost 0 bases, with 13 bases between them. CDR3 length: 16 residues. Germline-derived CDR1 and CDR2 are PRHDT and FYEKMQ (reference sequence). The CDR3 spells CASSSLEANSGNTIYF. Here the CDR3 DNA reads TGTGCCAGCAGCTCGCTCGAGGCGAACTCTGGAAACACCATATATTTT.

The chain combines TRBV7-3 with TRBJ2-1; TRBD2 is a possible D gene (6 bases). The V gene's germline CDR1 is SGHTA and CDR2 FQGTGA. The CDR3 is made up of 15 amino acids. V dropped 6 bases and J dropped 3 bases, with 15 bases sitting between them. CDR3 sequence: CASSSAGGYYNEQFF. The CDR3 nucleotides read TGTGCCAGCAGTAGCGCTGGGGGGTACTACAATGAGCAGTTCTTC.

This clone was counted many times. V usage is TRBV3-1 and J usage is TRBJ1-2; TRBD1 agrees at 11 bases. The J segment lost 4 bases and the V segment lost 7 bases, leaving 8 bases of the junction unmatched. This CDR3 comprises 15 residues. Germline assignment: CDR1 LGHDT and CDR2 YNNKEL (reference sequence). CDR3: CASTLGQGAFYGYTF. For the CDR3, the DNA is TGTGCCAGCACCCTAGGACAGGGGGCGTTCTATGGCTACACCTTC.

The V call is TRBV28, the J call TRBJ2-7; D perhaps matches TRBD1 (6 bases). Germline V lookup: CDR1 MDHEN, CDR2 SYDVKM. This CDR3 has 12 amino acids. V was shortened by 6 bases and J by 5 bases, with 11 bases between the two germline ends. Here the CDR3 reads CASRIQGDEQYF. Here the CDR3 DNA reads TGTGCCAGCAGAATACAGGGTGACGAGCAGTACTTC.

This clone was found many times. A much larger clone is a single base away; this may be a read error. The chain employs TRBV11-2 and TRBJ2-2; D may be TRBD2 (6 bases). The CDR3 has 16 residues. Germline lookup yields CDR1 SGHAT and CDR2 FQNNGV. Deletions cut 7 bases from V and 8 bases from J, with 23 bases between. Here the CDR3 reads CASNPSGTERGGELFF. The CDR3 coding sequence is TGTGCCAGCAACCCTTCCGGGACTGAAAGAGGAGGGGAGCTGTTTTTT.